Shown below are 20 T cell receptor beta chains from a single sample sequenced in a study of T cell responses to AZD1222 COVID-19 vaccine (TCRdb year 2021). In light of the paper, this sample's time point label describes: baseline before first vaccination. The library was obtained by the immunoSEQ multiplex PCR assay. In TCRdb, the immuneACCESS table is reduced to in-frame sequences with V and J assigned. These tables do not hold every clone; where another copy was compared, an unresolved V gene accounts for under half, and the others remain unexplained. In all, the sample holds 100,000 to 120,000 clones, and roughly 90% of those were seen once. About 7.8% of the sample is held by the ten biggest clonotypes. This sample comprised peripheral blood, obtained on day 0 of AZD1222 vaccination. These receptors were taken from an adult in good health.

The chain uses TRBV4-1 and TRBJ1-5, with TRBD1 as a possible D gene (5 bases). The germline V and J ends were trimmed by 2 bases and 5 bases, with 7 bases remaining between them. The germline CDR1 and CDR2 sequences are MGHRA and YSYEKL. The CDR3 spans 13 residues. CDR3 sequence reads: CASSQQGYQPQHF. CDR3 sequence (DNA): TGCGCCAGCAGCCAACAGGGATATCAGCCCCAGCATTTT.

The chain is built from TRBV6-5 and TRBJ1-1; 7 bases match TRBD1. V trimming: 5 bases; J trimming: 4 bases; junction bases outside the gene matches: 1. The CDR3 totals 12 residues. Germline V gene sequence: CDR1 MNHEY, CDR2 SVGAGI. CDR3 in DNA: TGTGCCAGCAGTAGGGGGCTCACTGAAGCTTTCTTT. Translating gives CASSRGLTEAFF.

This chain connects TRBV6-5 to TRBJ2-7; D possibly matches TRBD1 or TRBD2 (5 bases each). The germline V gene has CDR1 MNHEY and CDR2 SVGAGI. The CDR3 extends over 14 amino acids. The germline V and J ends were trimmed by 6 bases and 6 bases, with 18 bases remaining between them. The CDR3 DNA sequence: TGTGCCAGCAGCCCCGGGACGTCGGGGCCCGAGCAGTACTTC. Translating it yields CASSPGTSGPEQYF.

This chain uses TRBV4-2 with TRBJ1-1; TRBD1 might be the D (6 bases). The CDR3 runs to 15 residues. Germline V gives CDR1 LGHNA, CDR2 YNFKEQ. V gave up 0 bases and J gave up 1 base, with 9 bases separating them. The CDR3 coding sequence is TGTGCCAGCAGCCAAGATAGGGGGGGGAACACTGAAGCTTTCTTT. It specifies CASSQDRGGNTEAFF.

The V and J genes are TRBV12-3 or TRBV12-4 and TRBJ1-5; no firm D call. Between the trimmed V and J ends, which lost 8 bases and 5 bases, there was a span of 10 bases. This CDR3 comprises 12 residues. CDR3 nucleotides: TGTGCCAGCCGTTCGGGAGATCAGCCCCAGCATTTT. Its translation is CASRSGDQPQHF.

This chain connects TRBV27 to TRBJ2-5; TRBD2 matches 8 bases. The CDR3 contains 15 residues. J gave up 5 bases and V 4 bases, and 9 bases lay outside the gene matches. Germline CDR1 is MNHEY and CDR2 is SMNVEV (reference sequence). This CDR3 reads CASSSPGGGLETQYF. The CDR3 DNA reads TGTGCCAGCAGTTCCCCAGGCGGGGGGCTTGAGACCCAGTACTTC.

This clone was detected once. The chain recombines TRBV28 with TRBJ1-1; tentative D call: TRBD1 (6 bases). The CDR3 has 14 amino acids. V lost 3 bases and J lost 4, with 12 bases in between. Germline lookup yields CDR1 MDHEN and CDR2 SYDVKM. The CDR3 loop reads CASSFPDRLTEAFF. The CDR3 region has the DNA TGTGCCAGCAGTTTCCCGGACAGACTCACTGAAGCTTTCTTT.

This chain connects TRBV24-1 to TRBJ1-6; 8 bases align to TRBD1. The CDR3 length is 16 residues. CDR1 and CDR2 from the germline V gene are KGHDR and SFDVKD. After removal of 2 bases from V and 8 bases from J, the junction contained 7 bases not matched to a gene. The CDR3 is CATSDSRQGPDSPLHF. Written as DNA, the CDR3 is TGTGCCACCAGTGATTCCCGACAGGGGCCTGATTCACCCCTCCACTTT.

This chain joins TRBV27 and TRBJ1-2; D is perhaps TRBD1 (5 bases). The CDR3 spans 15 residues. V dropped 5 bases and J dropped 7 bases, with 20 bases sitting between them. Germline V gives CDR1 MNHEY, CDR2 SMNVEV (reference sequence). The chain's CDR3 is CASSLQGTTMGGYTF. The DNA for the CDR3 is TGTGCCAGCAGTCTGCAGGGAACAACTATGGGTGGCTACACCTTC.

The chain employs TRBV28 and TRBJ2-1; no reliable D call. This CDR3 spans 13 amino acids. Trimming pared 2 bases from V and 6 bases from J, leaving 8 bases between. The germline V gene has CDR1 MDHEN and CDR2 SYDVKM. CDR3 residues: CASSLRLVNEQFF. The CDR3, as DNA: TGTGCCAGCAGTTTAAGGCTGGTCAATGAGCAGTTCTTC.

This chain uses TRBV3-1 (or the pseudogene TRBV3-2) with TRBJ2-1; D possibly corresponds to TRBD1 (7 bases). V gave up 4 bases and J gave up 7 bases, with 14 bases separating them. The CDR3 has 14 residues. Germline assignment: CDR1 LGHDT and CDR2 YNNKEL (reference sequence). The CDR3 reads CASSRGTASNEQFF. CDR3 DNA sequence: TGTGCCAGCAGCCGCGGGACAGCCTCTAATGAGCAGTTCTTC.

A single count supports this clone. The chain recombines TRBV5-1 with TRBJ1-6, with D unresolved. The V gene's germline CDR1 is SGHRS and CDR2 YFSETQ. The CDR3 spans 15 residues. Trimming removed 0 bases from V and 7 bases from J, with 11 bases in between. CDR3 bases: TGCGCCAGCAGCTTGGCCAGTTGGGAGAATTCACCCCTCCACTTT. This encodes CASSLASWENSPLHF.

The chain has TRBV5-8 and TRBJ1-1; 7 positions agree with TRBD1. CDR1 SGHTS and CDR2 YDEGEE come from the germline V gene. The V and J ends lost 2 bases and 4 bases, in that order; junction bases with no gene match: 5. The CDR3 is 14 amino acids. The chain's CDR3 is CASSFRGRGTEAFF. CDR3 nucleotides: TGTGCCAGCAGCTTTAGGGGGCGCGGCACTGAAGCTTTCTTT.

This clone was detected once. The CDR3 spells CASSPLLPDGGEKLFF. The CDR3 nucleotides read TGTGCCAGCTCACCACTCTTGCCGGACGGCGGTGAAAAACTGTTTTTT. This chain links TRBV18 with TRBJ1-4; no firm D call. Germline V CDR1 and CDR2: KGHSH, LQKENI. V lost 1 base and J lost 7, with 16 bases in between. This CDR3 has 16 amino acids.

The J gene is TRBJ1-1, the V gene TRBV28; D ambiguous. With 5 bases removed from V and 8 bases from J, the gap between germline ends came to 18 bases. Germline V lookup: CDR1 MDHEN, CDR2 SYDVKM. There are 14 residues in the CDR3. The CDR3 loop reads CASSPQRRIIEAFF. The CDR3 DNA reads as TGTGCCAGCAGTCCCCAGCGTAGAATTATCGAAGCTTTCTTT. The full variable domain, completed using reference TRBV28 and TRBJ1-1, is DVKVTQSSRYLVKRTGEKVFLECVQDMDHENMFWYRQDPGLGLRLIYFSYDVKMKEKGDIPEGYSVSREKKERFSLILESASTNQTSMYLCASSPQRRIIEAFFGQGTRLTVV.

This chain connects TRBV7-7 to TRBJ2-2; 8 bases are a match to TRBD2. The germline gives CDR1 SSHAT, CDR2 FNYEAQ (reference sequence). The V gene end was trimmed by 1 base and the J gene end by 2 bases; junction bases not matched to a gene: 6. This CDR3 region has 17 residues. The CDR3 DNA reads as TGTGCCAGCAGCTTAGTGGGTAGCGGGATCAACACCGGGGAGCTGTTTTTT. This encodes CASSLVGSGINTGELFF.

Notes on this clone: The junction does not match germline at one end; this may be a read error. The rearrangement links TRBV5-6 to TRBJ2-1, with 10 nucleotides matching TRBD1. The CDR3 contains 11 residues. Germline CDR1 is SGHDT and CDR2 is YYEEEE. In DNA form, the CDR3 reads TGTGCCAGCAGCTTGGGGGGACAGGGGATCTTC. Its translation: CASSLGGQGIF.

The chain is built from TRBV3-1 (or the pseudogene TRBV3-2) and TRBJ1-3, with D maybe TRBD1 (5 bases). This CDR3 has 15 amino acids. V lost 0 bases to trimming and J lost 3 bases, with 9 bases between them. Germline CDR1 LGHDT, CDR2 YNNKEL (reference sequence). The CDR3 sequence: CASSQEGQGGNTIYF. For the CDR3, the DNA is TGTGCCAGCAGCCAAGAAGGGCAGGGTGGAAACACCATATATTTT.

The chain carries TRBV21-1 and TRBJ2-5; the table gives TRBD2 as D, unverified against the DNA. TRBV21-1 is a pseudogene segment. The CDR3 sequence is 14 residues long. CDR3 coding DNA: TGTGCCAGCAGTCGTGGACTTTGGGAGGAGACCCAGTACTTC. It is translated as CASSRGLWEETQYF.

The chain is built from TRBV28 and TRBJ1-5, with unresolved D. The CDR3 totals 17 residues. With 3 bases removed from V and 3 bases from J, the gap between germline ends came to 18 bases. Germline CDR1 reads MDHEN; CDR2 reads SYDVKM. The DNA for the CDR3 is TGTGCCAGCAGTTTCGGTGACACCCTTAGGTACAATCAGCCCCAGCATTTT. Amino acid sequence: CASSFGDTLRYNQPQHF.